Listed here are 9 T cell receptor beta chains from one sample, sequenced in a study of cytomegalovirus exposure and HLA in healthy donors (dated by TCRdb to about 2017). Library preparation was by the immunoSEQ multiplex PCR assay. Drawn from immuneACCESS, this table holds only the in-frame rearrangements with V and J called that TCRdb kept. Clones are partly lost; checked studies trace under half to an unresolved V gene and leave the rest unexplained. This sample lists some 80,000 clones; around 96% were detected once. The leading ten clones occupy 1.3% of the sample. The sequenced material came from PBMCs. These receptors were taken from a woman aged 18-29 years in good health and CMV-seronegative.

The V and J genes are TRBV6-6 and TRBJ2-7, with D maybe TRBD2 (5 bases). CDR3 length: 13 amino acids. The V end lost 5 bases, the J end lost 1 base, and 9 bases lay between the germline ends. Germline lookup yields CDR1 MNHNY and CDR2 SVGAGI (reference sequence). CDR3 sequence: CASSTTGSYEQYF. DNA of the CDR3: TGTGCCAGCAGTACGACGGGGTCCTACGAGCAGTACTTC.

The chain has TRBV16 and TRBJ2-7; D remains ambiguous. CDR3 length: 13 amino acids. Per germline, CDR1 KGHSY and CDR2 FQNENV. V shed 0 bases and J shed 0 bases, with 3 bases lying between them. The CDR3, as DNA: TGTGCCAGCAGCCAATCTAGCTCCTACGAGCAGTACTTC. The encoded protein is CASSQSSSYEQYF.

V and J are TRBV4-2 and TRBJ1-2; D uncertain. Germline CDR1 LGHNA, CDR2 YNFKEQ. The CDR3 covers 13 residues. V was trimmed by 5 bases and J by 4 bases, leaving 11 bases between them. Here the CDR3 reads CASSDTAPYGYTF. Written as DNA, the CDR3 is TGTGCCAGCAGCGACACAGCTCCCTATGGCTACACCTTC.

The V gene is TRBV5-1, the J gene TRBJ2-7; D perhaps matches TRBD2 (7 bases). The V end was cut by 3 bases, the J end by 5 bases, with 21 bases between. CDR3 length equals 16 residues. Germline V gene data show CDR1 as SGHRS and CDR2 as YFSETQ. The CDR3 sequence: CASSSALWGGGDEQYF. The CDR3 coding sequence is TGCGCCAGCAGCTCCGCGCTTTGGGGGGGCGGGGACGAGCAGTACTTC.

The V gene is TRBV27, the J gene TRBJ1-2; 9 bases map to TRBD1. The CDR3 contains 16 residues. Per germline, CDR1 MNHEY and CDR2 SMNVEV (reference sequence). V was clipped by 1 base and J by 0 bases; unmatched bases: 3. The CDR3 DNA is TGTGCCAGCAGTTTATGGAACAGGGGGCCTAACTATGGCTACACCTTC. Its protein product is CASSLWNRGPNYGYTF.

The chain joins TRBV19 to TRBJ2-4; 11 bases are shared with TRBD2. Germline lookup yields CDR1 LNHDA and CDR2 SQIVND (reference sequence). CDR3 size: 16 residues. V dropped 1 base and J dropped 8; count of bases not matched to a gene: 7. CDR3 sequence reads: CASSIVTSGEWYIQYF. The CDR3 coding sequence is TGTGCCAGTAGTATAGTGACTAGCGGGGAGTGGTACATTCAGTACTTC.

The CDR3 is CASSQNRDSPNEQFF. The CDR3 nucleotides are TGTGCCAGCAGCCAGAACCGGGACTCCCCTAATGAGCAGTTCTTC. The chain is built from TRBV14 and TRBJ2-1; maybe TRBD2 (6 bases). CDR3 length equals 15 residues. CDR1 and CDR2 from the germline V gene are SGHDN and FVKESK. With 3 bases removed from V and 7 bases from J, the gap between germline ends came to 16 bases.

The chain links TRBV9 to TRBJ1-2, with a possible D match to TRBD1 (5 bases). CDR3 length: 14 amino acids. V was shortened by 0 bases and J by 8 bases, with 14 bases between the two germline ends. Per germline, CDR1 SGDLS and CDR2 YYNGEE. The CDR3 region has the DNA TGTGCCAGCAGCGTAGTTGACAGATTAGTAGGCTACACCTTC. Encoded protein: CASSVVDRLVGYTF.

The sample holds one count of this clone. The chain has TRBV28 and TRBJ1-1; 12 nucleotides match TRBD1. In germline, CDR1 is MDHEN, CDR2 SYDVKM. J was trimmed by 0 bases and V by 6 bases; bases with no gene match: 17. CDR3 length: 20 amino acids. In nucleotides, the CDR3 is TGTGCCAGCAGAACCAGGAGGCGGGACAGGGGGCGGGAATTGAACACTGAAGCTTTCTTT. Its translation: CASRTRRRDRGRELNTEAFF.